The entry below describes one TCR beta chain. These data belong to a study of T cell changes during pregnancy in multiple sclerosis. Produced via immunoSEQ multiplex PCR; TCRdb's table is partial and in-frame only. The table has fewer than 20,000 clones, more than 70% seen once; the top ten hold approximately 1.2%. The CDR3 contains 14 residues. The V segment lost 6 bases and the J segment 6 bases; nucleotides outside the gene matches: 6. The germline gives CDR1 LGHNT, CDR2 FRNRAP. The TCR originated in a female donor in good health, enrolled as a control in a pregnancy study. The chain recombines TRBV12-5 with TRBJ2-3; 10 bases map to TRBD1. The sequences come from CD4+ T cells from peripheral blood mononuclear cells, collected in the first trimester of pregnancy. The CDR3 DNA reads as TGTGCTAGTGGAGAGGGACAGGGGCTGGATACGCAGTATTTT. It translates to CASGEGQGLDTQYF.